The 15 T cell receptor beta chains below were found in one sample sequenced in a study of T cells in Graves' hyperthyroidism and ophthalmopathy. RNA transcripts served as the template for amplifying TCR beta CDR3 regions. TCR CDR3 regions were first amplified by RT-PCR with HTBI primers. TCRdb processed the multiplex PCR reads anew with MiXCR; each CDR3 protein has one entry. Among 200,000 to 250,000 distinct CDR3 sequences listed, 18% were seen once. The sample taken for sequencing was blood. The origin of the receptors is a man aged 35 to 55 with Graves' hyperthyroidism.

V gene TRBV5-6 combines with J gene TRBJ1-2; no reliable D call. This CDR3 has 14 residues. The germline V gene has CDR1 SGHDT and CDR2 YYEEEE. With 0 bases removed from V and 4 bases from J, the gap between germline ends came to 10 bases. Written as DNA, the CDR3 is TGTGCCAGCAGCTTGGTCGATTCTGGCTATGGCTACACCTTC. Its translation is CASSLVDSGYGYTF.

The genes are TRBV28 and TRBJ2-3; 11 bases match TRBD2. This CDR3 has 16 amino acids. CDR1 MDHEN and CDR2 SYDVKM come from the germline V gene. The V gene end was trimmed by 4 bases and the J gene end by 6 bases; junction bases not matched to a gene: 9. The chain's CDR3 is CASSSPGLAVRDTQYF. In nucleotides, the CDR3 is TGTGCCAGCAGTTCGCCGGGACTAGCGGTACGGGATACGCAGTATTTT.

This clonotype was counted many times. The DNA for the CDR3 is TGCGCCAGCAGCTTGGTCTCAGGGGTGAACACTGAAGCTTTCTTT. Translated, it gives CASSLVSGVNTEAFF. The chain employs TRBV5-1 and TRBJ1-1; perhaps TRBD1 as D (6 bases). The CDR3 contains 15 residues. CDR1 and CDR2 from the germline V gene are SGHRS and YFSETQ. V lost 0 bases and J 0 bases, leaving 9 bases between the germline ends.

This clonotype was seen many times. The V gene is TRBV7-2, the J gene TRBJ1-3, with D unclear. This CDR3 region has 14 residues. Germline assignment: CDR1 SGHTA and CDR2 FQGNSA. The V gene lost 5 bases and the J gene lost 8 bases, with 16 bases spanning the gap. CDR3 nucleotides: TGTGCCAGCAGCCAACGGATACACAGCGACACCATATATTTT. It is translated as CASSQRIHSDTIYF.

V usage is TRBV2 and J usage is TRBJ1-2; 9 positions match TRBD1. This CDR3 has 13 residues. Trimming took 6 bases from V and 8 from J; bases not matched to a gene: 7. Germline lookup yields CDR1 SNHLY and CDR2 FYNNEI. CDR3 DNA: TGTGCCAGCAGCAACACAGGGGGCGAGGGCTACACCTTC. This encodes CASSNTGGEGYTF.

This chain links TRBV19 with TRBJ1-6; 9 bases are shared with TRBD1. Germline trimming cut 10 bases from V and 4 bases from J; bases unmatched to any gene: 5. The CDR3 is 14 residues long. Germline-derived CDR1 and CDR2 are LNHDA and SQIVND (reference sequence). This CDR3 reads CATWTGAYNSPLHF. The DNA of the CDR3 is TGTGCCACATGGACAGGGGCTTATAATTCACCCCTCCACTTT.

The rearrangement uses TRBV19 and TRBJ2-5; D possibly corresponds to TRBD2 (5 bases). CDR3 length equals 13 residues. Germline values: CDR1 LNHDA, CDR2 SQIVND (reference sequence). V was pared by 8 bases and J by 2 bases, with 12 bases between. Here the CDR3 reads CASLDWGQETQYF. Here the CDR3 DNA reads TGTGCCAGTTTGGACTGGGGACAAGAGACCCAGTACTTC.

This clonotype was recorded many times. The chain recombines TRBV5-6 with TRBJ2-4; D is tentatively TRBD1 or TRBD2 (6 bases each). Trimming pared 0 bases from V and 8 bases from J, leaving 12 bases between. Germline CDR1 is SGHDT and CDR2 is YYEEEE. This CDR3 is 14 amino acids long. The CDR3 sequence: CASSLGRGVDIQYF. The CDR3 DNA is TGTGCCAGCAGCTTGGGAAGGGGGGTGGACATTCAGTACTTC. The full variable domain, with the rest looked up from reference TRBV5-6 and TRBJ2-4, is DAGVTQSPTHLIKTRGQQVTLRCSPKSGHDTVSWYQQALGQGPQFIFQYYEEEERQRGNFPDRFSGHQFPNYSSELNVNALLLGDSALYLCASSLGRGVDIQYFGAGTRLSVL.

This clonotype showed up many times. The chain is built from TRBV3-1 and TRBJ2-7; D perhaps matches TRBD2 (6 bases). The CDR3 loop spans 14 amino acids. Looked up from germline, CDR1 is LGHDT and CDR2 is YNNKEL (reference sequence). Trimming removed 3 bases from V and 4 bases from J, with 13 bases in between. The CDR3: CASSHLGSFYEQYF. DNA for the CDR3: TGTGCCAGCAGCCACCTCGGGAGCTTTTACGAGCAGTACTTC.

This clonotype was counted at least ten times. J is TRBJ1-1 and V is TRBV15, with 8 bases matching TRBD1. V trimming: 3 bases; J trimming: 5 bases; junction bases outside the gene matches: 5. Germline CDR1 reads LNHNV; CDR2 reads YYDKDF (reference sequence). The CDR3 sequence is 14 residues long. For the CDR3, the DNA is TGTGCCACCAGCAGGTCAAGACAGGGGACTGAAGCTTTCTTT. This gives the protein CATSRSRQGTEAFF.

This clonotype was recorded many times. The chain uses TRBV13 and TRBJ2-7, with D perhaps TRBD1 (5 bases). This CDR3 contains 16 residues. V shed 4 bases and J shed 2 bases, with 18 bases lying between them. Germline V gene data show CDR1 as PRHDT and CDR2 as FYEKMQ (reference sequence). CDR3 bases: TGTGCCAGCAGCTCGACAGTGGGTAATTCCCCCTACGAGCAGTACTTC. This sequence encodes CASSSTVGNSPYEQYF.

This clonotype was seen repeatedly, ten times or more. The J gene is TRBJ1-1, the V gene TRBV30; D gene unclear. The CDR3 consists of 13 residues. Germline assignment: CDR1 GTSNPN and CDR2 SVGIG (reference sequence). V was shortened by 1 base and J by 0 bases, with 6 bases between the two germline ends. The CDR3, as DNA: TGTGCCTGGAGTGCGGAGATGAACACTGAAGCTTTCTTT. Its translation: CAWSAEMNTEAFF.

This clonotype was observed many times. V gene TRBV3-1 combines with J gene TRBJ2-5; perhaps TRBD2 as D (5 bases). Germline loops: CDR1 LGHDT, CDR2 YNNKEL (reference sequence). V gave up 1 base and J gave up 9 bases, with 12 bases separating them. The length of the CDR3 is 13 residues. Here the CDR3 reads CASSQGWAGAQYF. In nucleotides, the CDR3 is TGTGCCAGCAGCCAAGGATGGGCCGGGGCCCAGTACTTC.

This clonotype was seen ten or more times. This CDR3 is CASSKTGYTQYF. CDR3 bases: TGTGCCAGCAGCAAGACAGGGTATACGCAGTATTTT. The rearrangement joins TRBV7-9 to TRBJ2-3, with TRBD1 matching 7 bases. V trimming: 5 bases; J trimming: 7 bases; junction bases outside the gene matches: 3. Germline V gives CDR1 SEHNR, CDR2 FQNEAQ (reference sequence). The CDR3 is 12 residues long.

CDR3 in amino acids: CASSSGQGNYGYTF. In DNA, the CDR3 is TGTGCCAGCAGTTCGGGACAGGGGAACTATGGCTACACCTTC. V usage is TRBV28 and J usage is TRBJ1-2; 10 nucleotides agree with TRBD1. Germline trimming cut 4 bases from V and 2 bases from J; bases unmatched to any gene: 1. This CDR3 spans 14 amino acids. Looked up from germline, CDR1 is MDHEN and CDR2 is SYDVKM.